This T cell receptor beta chain was obtained from a study of OX40 agonist ivuxolimab in advanced cancers. Background for the entire study: Ivuxolimab was an agonistic, fully human IgG2 monoclonal antibody directed against OX40 (CD134), a costimulatory receptor. Intravenous ivuxolimab was administered to patients every 2 weeks at six dose levels: 0.01, 0.1, 0.3, 1.5, 3 and 10 mg/kg. Among the roughly 52 dose-escalation patients, some 20 had hepatocellular carcinoma, 15 or so melanoma, 9 renal cell carcinoma and 9 head and neck cancer. The dose-escalation cohort was roughly 87% male with a mean age of about 65 years, ranging from 23 to 79. Patients were allowed to have had prior anti-PD-1, anti-PD-L1 or anti-CTLA-4 therapy, and around two fifths of the dose-escalation patients had been treated with checkpoint inhibitors. Partial responses were achieved by three dose-escalation patients, of whom one had hepatocellular carcinoma and two had cutaneous melanoma. The point of sequencing TCRbeta in the periphery was to test whether ivuxolimab changed TCR sequence diversity and drove clonal T-cell expansion. The monotherapy dose-escalation portion (N ≈ 55 patients) of the phase I ivuxolimab trial is reported in the paper. On the study overall, not on this receptor specifically: Low levels of normalized T-cell clonal expansion were also shown by some nonresponding patients. In the 0.1-3.0 mg/kg groups, partial responders had among the lowest normalized peripheral clonal expansion, particularly in CD8+ T cells. At doses of 0.1 to 3.0 mg/kg, clonal expansion of both CD4+ and CD8+ T cells in blood was seen between baseline and week 6. Which antigens the clonally expanded peripheral T cells were specific for was not determined. After ivuxolimab, CD8+ T cells had more expanded clones than CD4+ T cells on average.

Genomic DNA was extracted from sorted cells for sequencing of the TCRbeta CDR3 region. TCRbeta CDR3 regions were sequenced using the immunoSEQ Assay. As stored in TCRdb, this immuneACCESS dataset retains in-frame rearrangements with V and J assigned. A fraction of the clones does not appear; measured against another copy, unresolved V genes explain less than half of the discrepancy, and the remainder lacks a known reason. The sample table contains roughly 67,000 clones; only one count was recorded for 85% to 90% of them. In total, the top ten clones hold around 0.73% of the sample. The trial excluded patients who had a history of autoimmune disease or were on systemic immunosuppression. Peripheral blood for TCR sequencing was collected from all dose cohorts at baseline, on cycle 4 day 1, and on cycle 7 day 1. Samples came from an open-label, multicenter, first-in-human phase I dose-escalation trial of ivuxolimab. The trial enrolled adults with locally advanced or metastatic head and neck squamous cell, hepatocellular, melanoma or renal cell carcinoma. Before TCR sequencing, CD4+ T cells and CD8+ T cells were sorted from peripheral blood as separate populations.

The CDR3 numbers 15 residues from cysteine through phenylalanine. This entry keeps only the CDR3 DNA: 45 bases, framed from base 1. From a lookup of the germline V gene, CDR1 and CDR2 are MDHEN and SYDVKM. The V end loses 6 bases and the J end loses 1 base, and a stretch of 15 bases separates them. This clone has only a few counts. It has no known antigen specificity. No base-level quality is on record; no much larger clone is a single base apart. Sample: CD4+ or CD8+ T cells sorted from blood, taken in a trial of the OX40 agonist ivuxolimab. This sequence originates from an adult with an advanced solid tumor such as melanoma, head and neck, liver or kidney cancer. This receptor chain uses TRBV28 and TRBJ1-1; TRBD1 is possibly the D segment (6 matching bases). The DNA sequence is as follows: TGTGCCAGCAGCCCCCCTGGAGGGGGGAACACTGAAGCTTTCTTT. This encodes CASSPPGGGNTEAFF.